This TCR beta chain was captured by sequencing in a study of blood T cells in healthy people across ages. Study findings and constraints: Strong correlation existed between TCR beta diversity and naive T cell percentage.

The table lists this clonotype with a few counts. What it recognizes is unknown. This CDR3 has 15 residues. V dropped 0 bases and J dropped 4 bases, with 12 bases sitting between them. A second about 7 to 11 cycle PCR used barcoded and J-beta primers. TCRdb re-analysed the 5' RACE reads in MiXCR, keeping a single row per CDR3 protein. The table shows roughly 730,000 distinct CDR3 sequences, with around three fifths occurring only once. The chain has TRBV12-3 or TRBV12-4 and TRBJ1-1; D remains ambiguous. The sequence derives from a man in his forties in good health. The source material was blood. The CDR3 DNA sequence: TGTGCCAGCAGTTTAGCGCCGGGGTGGATCACTGAAGCTTTCTTT. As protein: CASSLAPGWITEAFF.